These 24 T cell receptor beta chains share one sample of origin, sequenced in a study of cytomegalovirus exposure and HLA in healthy donors. 13 Jbeta primers and 60 Vbeta primers were used for the PCR. The method was immunoSEQ multiplex PCR; TCRdb's version includes in-frame clones alone and lacks a portion of them. The sample contains around 90,000 clones, roughly 72% of which appear only once. The sample was PBMCs. These receptors all stem from a man aged 30 to 39 in good health and CMV-seronegative.

The J gene is TRBJ2-3, the V gene TRBV7-3; weak D call: TRBD2 (5 bases). The CDR3 length is 14 residues. V was shortened by 4 bases and J by 5 bases, with 13 bases between the two germline ends. Germline lookup yields CDR1 SGHTA and CDR2 FQGTGA. The DNA for the CDR3 is TGTGCCAGCAGCTCCTCTAACGGGGTAGATACGCAGTATTTT. Translating it yields CASSSSNGVDTQYF.

The gene calls are TRBV6-5 and TRBJ1-2; possibly TRBD1 for D (6 bases). The CDR3 sequence is 15 residues long. V was pared by 0 bases and J by 4 bases, with 12 bases between. Looked up from germline, CDR1 is MNHEY and CDR2 is SVGAGI. For the CDR3, the DNA is TGTGCCAGCAGTTACTCGTCAGGGGTGGGCTATGGCTACACCTTC. It translates to CASSYSSGVGYGYTF.

A word on this clone: Compared with germline, one end of the junction differs, possibly owing to a read error. The J gene is TRBJ2-2, the V gene TRBV19, with TRBD2 as a possible D gene (7 bases). The CDR3 consists of 14 residues. Per the germline V gene, CDR1 is LNHDA and CDR2 is SQIVND (reference sequence). Here the CDR3 DNA reads TGTGCCAATAGTATGGCGGGGGCCACCGGGGAGCTGTTTTTT. It translates to CANSMAGATGELFF.

V and J are TRBV10-3 and TRBJ1-2; 12 positions agree with TRBD1. The CDR3 has 15 amino acids. Germline V CDR1 and CDR2: ENHRY, SYGVKD. V was clipped by 6 bases and J by 6 bases; unmatched bases: 8. The CDR3 DNA reads TGTGCCATCAGCCCCCGGGGACAGGGGGCGGATGGCTACACCTTC. This sequence encodes CAISPRGQGADGYTF.

The gene calls are TRBV25-1 and TRBJ1-1; D is perhaps TRBD1 (5 bases). The V end lost 6 bases, the J end lost 9 bases, and 14 bases lay between the germline ends. CDR1 MGHDK and CDR2 SYGVNS come from the germline V gene. CDR3 length equals 12 residues. The CDR3 DNA reads TGTGCCAGCAGGAGGGAGGGGCGGAAAGCTTTCTTT. Its translation: CASRREGRKAFF.

J is TRBJ2-3 and V is TRBV9, with TRBD1 as a possible D gene (6 bases). The CDR3 length is 15 residues. Germline V CDR1 and CDR2: SGDLS, YYNGEE. V was pared by 6 bases and J by 4 bases, with 18 bases between. For the CDR3, the DNA is TGTGCCAGCACCCAATCGGGACAACGGTCAGATACGCAGTATTTT. Amino acids: CASTQSGQRSDTQYF.

V usage is TRBV5-1 and J usage is TRBJ1-2, with 7 bases that match TRBD1. Germline CDR1 SGHRS, CDR2 YFSETQ. The V and J ends lost 3 bases and 3 bases, in that order; junction bases with no gene match: 14. The CDR3 contains 17 residues. CDR3 nucleotide sequence: TGCGCCAGCAGCTCTCGGACAGGCGGTCCTCCCGACTATGGCTACACCTTC. Amino acid sequence: CASSSRTGGPPDYGYTF.

This chain joins TRBV5-1 and TRBJ2-2; 10 bases align to TRBD1. This CDR3 region has 17 residues. The germline CDR1 and CDR2 sequences are SGHRS and YFSETQ. Trimming took 3 bases from V and 2 from J; bases not matched to a gene: 7. The CDR3 sequence: CASSSTGTGDNTGELFF. CDR3 in DNA: TGCGCCAGCAGCTCGACTGGGACAGGGGATAACACCGGGGAGCTGTTTTTT.

J is TRBJ2-3 and V is TRBV29-1, with 10 positions matching TRBD2. CDR1 is SQVTM and CDR2 is ANQGSEA in the germline V gene. The CDR3 extends over 14 amino acids. Germline trimming cut 3 bases from V and 4 bases from J; bases unmatched to any gene: 4. The DNA of the CDR3 is TGCAGCGTTGAGGGACTAGCGATAGCAGATACGCAGTATTTT. This translates into CSVEGLAIADTQYF.

J is TRBJ1-1 and V is TRBV11-2; no clear D gene. Germline CDR1 and CDR2: SGHAT and FQNNGV. Trimming removed 3 bases from V and 0 bases from J, with 5 bases in between. This CDR3 contains 13 residues. The CDR3 DNA is TGTGCCAGCAGCTTTAACTTGAACACTGAAGCTTTCTTT. Its protein product is CASSFNLNTEAFF.

The gene calls are TRBV2 and TRBJ1-2; possible D gene TRBD1, 5 bases. Trimming removed 0 bases from V and 11 bases from J, with 13 bases in between. Germline lookup yields CDR1 SNHLY and CDR2 FYNNEI. The CDR3 contains 13 residues. The CDR3 coding sequence is TGTGCCAGCAGTGAAGCGCGGCCAGGGACTTACACCTTC. Residues: CASSEARPGTYTF. Together with reference TRBV2 and TRBJ1-2, the CDR3 gives the full variable domain: EPEVTQTPSHQVTQMGQEVILRCVPISNHLYFYWYRQILGQKVEFLVSFYNNEISEKSEIFDDQFSVERPDGSNFTLKIRSTKLEDSAMYFCASSEARPGTYTFGSGTRLTVV.

The rearrangement uses TRBV5-1 and TRBJ2-3, with TRBD2 matching 13 bases. Unmatched junction bases numbered 10, after V lost 4 bases and J lost 5 bases. Germline V CDR1 and CDR2: SGHRS, YFSETQ. The CDR3 totals 17 residues. CDR3 in DNA: TGCGCCAGCAGCCGAATAACTAGCGGGGGGGGCAGAGATACGCAGTATTTT. It yields the protein CASSRITSGGGRDTQYF.

The rearrangement joins TRBV10-3 to TRBJ1-3; perhaps TRBD1 as D (6 bases). The CDR3 consists of 15 residues. V dropped 0 bases and J dropped 2 bases, with 8 bases sitting between them. Germline V gives CDR1 ENHRY, CDR2 SYGVKD. The chain's CDR3 is CAISESRQAGNTIYF. Here the CDR3 DNA reads TGTGCCATCAGTGAGTCCCGACAGGCTGGAAACACCATATATTTT.

The table lists this clone with a count of one. V gene TRBV11-3 combines with J gene TRBJ1-1; D might be TRBD1 (5 bases). Germline CDR1 and CDR2: SGHNT and YENEEA. V lost 1 base, J lost 5 bases, and 14 bases lay in between. The CDR3 length is 15 residues. The DNA for the CDR3 is TGTGCCAGCAGCTTAGGGGGGACTCCTGAGACTGAAGCTTTCTTT. Protein sequence: CASSLGGTPETEAFF.

The J gene is TRBJ2-3, the V gene TRBV7-2; TRBD1 matches 10 bases. CDR1 is SGHTA, CDR2 FQGNSA, per germline. CDR3 length equals 16 residues. V lost 1 base, J lost 3 bases, and 4 bases stayed unmatched. The CDR3 region has the DNA TGTGCCAGCAGCTTAGTCGGACAGGGGGTTACAGATACGCAGTATTTT. Residues: CASSLVGQGVTDTQYF.

This chain joins TRBV6-5 and TRBJ2-7; D might be TRBD1 (5 bases). The length of the CDR3 is 15 residues. V was pared by 2 bases and J by 2 bases, with 13 bases between. Germline V gene lookup returns CDR1 MNHEY and CDR2 SVGAGI. The DNA of the CDR3 is TGTGCCAGCAGTTACGGACATCTAGTACCCTACGAGCAGTACTTC. Protein: CASSYGHLVPYEQYF.

Only a few counts were recorded for this clone. The CDR3 DNA reads as TGTGCCAGCAGTGATGATCGGGAGACCCAGTACTTC. Amino acid sequence: CASSDDRETQYF. This chain joins TRBV6-1 and TRBJ2-5; D is ambiguous. This CDR3 has 12 residues. Trimming stripped 3 bases from V and 5 bases from J, with 7 bases between. Looked up from germline, CDR1 is MNHNS and CDR2 is SASEGT.

With regard to this clone: A junction end diverges from the germline sequence, so it may reflect a read error. The CDR3 sequence: CVSKESGTSNYGYTF. For the CDR3, the DNA is TGTGTCAGCAAGGAGAGCGGGACTTCTAACTATGGCTACACCTTC. This chain links TRBV2 with TRBJ1-2; a possible D gene is TRBD1 (5 bases). The CDR3 is 15 amino acids. The germline gives CDR1 SNHLY, CDR2 FYNNEI.

The rearrangement uses TRBV28 and TRBJ1-2; 7 positions match TRBD1. Germline CDR1 and CDR2: MDHEN and SYDVKM. Germline trimming cut 4 bases from V and 1 base from J; bases unmatched to any gene: 3. The length of the CDR3 is 14 residues. CDR3 sequence: CASSWDSFNYGYTF. The CDR3 nucleotides read TGTGCCAGCAGTTGGGACAGTTTTAACTATGGCTACACCTTC.

The chain employs TRBV4-2 and TRBJ2-2; 11 bases match TRBD2. CDR1 is LGHNA, CDR2 YNFKEQ, per germline. CDR3 length: 17 amino acids. J was trimmed by 1 base and V by 5 bases; bases with no gene match: 6. CDR3 sequence: CASSFVGTSGNTGELFF. Here the CDR3 DNA reads TGTGCCAGCAGCTTTGTTGGGACTAGCGGGAACACCGGGGAGCTGTTTTTT.

The chain employs TRBV5-1 and TRBJ1-2; no definite D call. Per the germline V gene, CDR1 is SGHRS and CDR2 is YFSETQ. The CDR3 length is 13 residues. Between the trimmed V and J ends, which lost 0 bases and 4 bases, there was a span of 7 bases. The CDR3 DNA follows: TGCGCCAGCAGCTTGGGGGCGCCCTATGGCTACACCTTC. It translates to CASSLGAPYGYTF.

This clone was picked up a small number of times. The chain couples TRBV6-6 to TRBJ1-1, with TRBD1 identical over 7 bases. CDR1 and CDR2 from the germline V gene are MNHNY and SVGAGI (reference sequence). This CDR3 comprises 15 residues. The V segment lost 6 bases and the J segment 1 base; nucleotides outside the gene matches: 8. The CDR3 sequence: CASRRDTGENTEAFF. In nucleotides, the CDR3 is TGTGCCAGCAGGCGTGATACAGGGGAGAACACTGAAGCTTTCTTT.

This chain joins TRBV7-7 and TRBJ2-2, with D perhaps TRBD2 (6 bases). The CDR3 runs to 16 residues. Germline loops: CDR1 SSHAT, CDR2 FNYEAQ (reference sequence). V lost 1 base and J 0 bases, leaving 9 bases between the germline ends. The CDR3 sequence: CASSLGGLSNTGELFF. The CDR3 region has the DNA TGTGCCAGCAGCTTAGGGGGACTGTCGAACACCGGGGAGCTGTTTTTT. The variable domain in full, completed from reference TRBV7-7 and TRBJ2-2, reads GAGVSQSPRYKVTKRGQDVTLRCDPISSHATLYWYQQALGQGPEFLTYFNYEAQPDKSGLPSDRFSAERPEGSISTLTIQRTEQRDSAMYRCASSLGGLSNTGELFFGEGSRLTVL.

The chain has TRBV7-9 and TRBJ1-1, with TRBD1 identical over 10 bases. This CDR3 has 16 residues. The ends lost 5 bases at V and 2 bases at J; junction bases unmatched: 8. Germline V gene data show CDR1 as SEHNR and CDR2 as FQNEAQ (reference sequence). DNA of the CDR3: TGTGCCAGCAGCCCAGGAGGACAGGGGGTAAACACTGAAGCTTTCTTT. Translated, it gives CASSPGGQGVNTEAFF.